This T cell receptor (beta chain) was captured by sequencing in a study of T cell repertoires in cytomegalovirus infection. The sample holds a few counts of this clonotype. As yet, its antigen is unknown. J lost 0 bases, V lost 0 bases, and 5 bases had no gene match. The CDR3 is made up of 16 amino acids. Germline-derived CDR1 and CDR2 are SGHRS and YFSETQ. MiXCR, run by TCRdb on the reads, gives a single entry per CDR3 protein. The data hold roughly 45,000 distinct CDR3 sequences, with about 20% observed a single time. This receptor was obtained from a human donor in good health (CMV status not recorded). Some clones in this sample may be carry-over from other donors' samples. Sequencing was performed on PBMCs, sequenced either directly or after in vitro stimulation (not recorded which). The V gene is TRBV5-1, the J gene TRBJ1-1; 7 nucleotides agree with TRBD1. The CDR3 region has the DNA TGCGCCAGCAGCTTGGGACTGGGGACAGTGAACACTGAAGCTTTCTTT. Its protein is CASSLGLGTVNTEAFF.